This T cell receptor (beta chain) was captured in a study of cytomegalovirus exposure and HLA in healthy donors. On the study more broadly: Previous work identified roughly 110 million unique TCR beta sequences from 150 million to 200 million T cells. Study-level findings and limits: Per published accounts, TCR beta sequences correctly predicted the HLA-A and HLA-B alleles of most subjects. Further analysis was carried out later, and it showed several of the most significant clusters appearing linked to common viral pathogens.

Points on this clone: The antigen remains unidentified.

The PCR employed 60 Vbeta primers together with 13 Jbeta primers. Repertoires were generated with immunoSEQ multiplex PCR, while TCRdb's copy carries only in-frame clones and drops some. The repertoire holds approximately 170,000 clones, around 76% seen once, with 0.95% to 1.1% in the top ten. This TCR was sampled from a woman between 35 and 50 years old in good health and CMV-seronegative. The sequencing sample was made of PBMCs.

The CDR3 nucleotides read TGTGCCAGCAGCCACCCCTCGGGACTGTCATATGAGCAGTTCTTC. Amino acid sequence: CASSHPSGLSYEQFF. The V and J genes are TRBV6-5 and TRBJ2-1; D is possibly TRBD2 (6 bases). This CDR3 contains 15 residues. CDR1 is MNHEY, CDR2 SVGAGI, per germline. V lost 6 bases and J 8 bases, leaving 20 bases between the germline ends.